This T cell receptor beta chain was recovered during a study of cytomegalovirus exposure and HLA in healthy donors. Study as a whole: Membership in the Caucasian-associated ancestry cluster was found for 65% to 85% of 300 to 400 genotyped donors.

The primer mix had 60 Vbeta and 13 Jbeta primers. The method was immunoSEQ multiplex PCR; TCRdb's version includes in-frame clones alone and lacks a portion of them. The data show about 94,000 clones, over 65% seen once. Germline V CDR1 and CDR2: MNHEY, SVGAGI. This CDR3 comprises 15 residues. With V trimmed by 2 bases and J by 4 bases, 6 bases remained unmatched. Study observations and caveats: Researchers reported from a later analysis that most CMV-associated TCR beta chains appeared HLA-restricted. When the data were analyzed later, several of the most significant clusters appeared to be linked to common viral pathogens.

For this clone: Its antigen remains unidentified.

The genes are TRBV6-5 and TRBJ1-2, with 8 positions matching TRBD1. This receptor was identified in a woman aged 55-69 years in good health and CMV-seronegative. The sequencing sample was made of PBMCs. The DNA of the CDR3 is TGTGCCAGCAGTTACGTGCAGGGGGCTCCCTATGGCTACACCTTC. Residues: CASSYVQGAPYGYTF.